The 22 T cell receptor beta chains below were found in one sample sequenced in a study of T cells after yellow fever vaccination. TCRdb analysed the 5' RACE reads with MiXCR anew, one entry per CDR3 protein. The profile covers just under 600,000 distinct CDR3 sequences, with approximately 13% appearing a single time and around an eighth taken by the ten largest. The material was PBMCs, obtained on the day of the yellow fever booster vaccination. The origin of the receptors is a man aged 25 to 45 who received the YFV17D yellow fever vaccine.

This clonotype showed up many times. This chain uses TRBV7-9 with TRBJ2-5; possible D gene TRBD2, 5 bases. Germline CDR1 and CDR2: SEHNR and FQNEAQ (reference sequence). This CDR3 region has 14 residues. V was pared by 5 bases and J by 3 bases, with 13 bases between. The CDR3 spells CASSRTRGKETQYF. The CDR3, as DNA: TGTGCCAGCAGCCGCACCCGAGGGAAAGAGACCCAGTACTTC.

This clonotype has just a few counts. This chain links TRBV28 with TRBJ2-3, with 15 bases lining up with TRBD2. The germline CDR1 and CDR2 sequences are MDHEN and SYDVKM. The CDR3 sequence is 17 residues long. Unmatched junction bases numbered 5, after V lost 7 bases and J lost 0 bases. CDR3 residues: CASMGLAGGGSTDTQYF. CDR3 nucleotides: TGTGCCAGCATGGGACTAGCGGGAGGTGGGAGCACAGATACGCAGTATTTT.

As DNA, the CDR3 is TGTGCCAGCAGCCCCGTTGGGACAAGGGGGTACAATGAGCAGTTCTTC. Amino acids: CASSPVGTRGYNEQFF. The chain links TRBV7-9 to TRBJ2-1; maybe TRBD1 (6 bases). V was pared by 5 bases and J by 4 bases, with 18 bases between. The CDR3 is 16 residues long. Germline V lookup: CDR1 SEHNR, CDR2 FQNEAQ (reference sequence). The full variable domain, rest sourced from reference TRBV7-9 and TRBJ2-1, is DTGVSQNPRHKITKRGQNVTFRCDPISEHNRLYWYRQTLGQGPEFLTYFQNEAQLEKSRLLSDRFSAERPKGSFSTLEIQRTEQGDSAMYLCASSPVGTRGYNEQFFGPGTRLTVL.

V is TRBV29-1 and J is TRBJ2-7; perhaps TRBD2 as D (6 bases). V shed 4 bases and J shed 6 bases, with 13 bases lying between them. CDR3 length: 12 amino acids. Germline V gene sequence: CDR1 SQVTM, CDR2 ANQGSEA. The CDR3 loop is CSVGGVVGEQYF. CDR3 sequence (DNA): TGCAGCGTTGGGGGGGTCGTAGGCGAGCAGTACTTC.

The genes are TRBV4-3 and TRBJ2-1, with a possible D match to TRBD2 (5 bases). Deletions cut 0 bases from V and 7 bases from J, with 10 bases between. From germline, CDR1 is LGHNA and CDR2 YSLEER. This CDR3 region has 14 residues. CDR3 residues: CASSQEERVNEQFF. CDR3 DNA sequence: TGCGCCAGCAGCCAAGAAGAGAGGGTAAATGAGCAGTTCTTC.

This clonotype was recorded a few times. The genes are TRBV6-5 and TRBJ1-4, with TRBD1 matching 8 bases. This CDR3 spans 15 amino acids. Germline V gives CDR1 MNHEY, CDR2 SVGAGI. V trimming: 0 bases; J trimming: 10 bases; junction bases outside the gene matches: 7. For the CDR3, the DNA is TGTGCCAGCAGTTACTCCGGGACAGGCTCCCGAAAACTGTTTTTT. As protein: CASSYSGTGSRKLFF.

The rearrangement links TRBV20-1 to TRBJ2-1; 13 bases are a match to TRBD2. V lost 5 bases, J lost 8 bases, and 21 bases stayed unmatched. The length of the CDR3 is 19 residues. Per germline, CDR1 DFQATT and CDR2 SNEGSKA (reference sequence). CDR3 region: CSASTRRTRTSGSYDEQFF. CDR3 DNA sequence: TGCAGTGCTTCGACTAGGAGGACAAGGACTAGCGGGAGCTATGATGAGCAGTTCTTC.

This clonotype was counted many times. This rearrangement joins TRBV24-1 to TRBJ2-3, with D uncertain. The V gene's germline CDR1 is KGHDR and CDR2 SFDVKD. V lost 3 bases and J 5 bases, leaving 5 bases between the germline ends. The length of the CDR3 is 12 residues. This CDR3 reads CATSDHGDTQYF. DNA for the CDR3: TGTGCCACCAGTGATCACGGAGATACGCAGTATTTT.

The J gene is TRBJ2-2, the V gene TRBV29-1; 8 nucleotides align to TRBD1. The CDR3 extends over 16 amino acids. Per the germline V gene, CDR1 is SQVTM and CDR2 is ANQGSEA. Trimming cost V 8 bases and J 7 bases; bases outside gene matches: 18. The CDR3 is CSTGQGEVGLNGELFF. The CDR3, as DNA: TGCAGCACAGGACAGGGAGAAGTGGGGCTGAACGGGGAGCTGTTTTTT.

This clonotype was counted only a few times. The chain carries TRBV7-2 and TRBJ2-1; D is perhaps TRBD1 (5 bases). The V end was cut by 5 bases, the J end by 6 bases, with 11 bases between. This CDR3 has 13 amino acids. Per germline, CDR1 SGHTA and CDR2 FQGNSA. The CDR3 nucleotides read TGTGCCAGCAGCCTGACAGCCCCCAATGAGCAGTTCTTC. Its translation is CASSLTAPNEQFF.

In regard to this clonotype: The junction departs from the called germline gene at one end, perhaps through a read error. This chain joins TRBV20-1 and TRBJ2-1, with 14 bases matching TRBD2. Germline-derived CDR1 and CDR2 are DFQATT and SNEGSKA (reference sequence). This CDR3 comprises 16 residues. The CDR3 here is CCAGLAGGSFYNEQFF. The CDR3 DNA sequence: TGCTGTGCCGGACTAGCGGGAGGATCATTCTACAATGAGCAGTTCTTC.

The CDR3 spells CASSVGGGQITDTQYF. CDR3 in DNA: TGTGCCAGCAGCGTGGGAGGGGGCCAAATCACAGATACGCAGTATTTT. The chain is built from TRBV9 and TRBJ2-3; D could derive from TRBD1 or TRBD2 (7 bases each). Per the germline V gene, CDR1 is SGDLS and CDR2 is YYNGEE. Trimming cost V 2 bases and J 2 bases, with 15 bases left between them. The CDR3 extends over 16 amino acids.

This clonotype was seen more than once but under ten times. The V and J genes are TRBV25-1 and TRBJ2-1, with a tentative D call TRBD1 (5 bases). V was trimmed by 5 bases and J by 8 bases, leaving 16 bases between them. This CDR3 has 14 residues. Germline CDR1 is MGHDK and CDR2 is SYGVNS. Here the CDR3 DNA reads TGTGCCAGCAGTTTGGACAACCTTCCGCATGAGCAGTTCTTC. Its protein is CASSLDNLPHEQFF. Combining the CDR3 with reference TRBV25-1 and TRBJ2-1 gives the whole variable domain EADIYQTPRYLVIGTGKKITLECSQTMGHDKMYWYQQDPGMELHLIHYSYGVNSTEKGDLSSESTVSRIRTEHFPLTLESARPSHTSQYLCASSLDNLPHEQFFGPGTRLTVL.

The chain combines TRBV15 with TRBJ2-3; D ambiguous. CDR1 is LNHNV, CDR2 YYDKDF, per germline (reference sequence). The V and J ends lost 5 bases and 4 bases respectively, with 10 bases between them. This CDR3 contains 13 residues. The CDR3, as DNA: TGTGCCACCAGCGGTACGAGCGCAGATACGCAGTATTTT. This gives the protein CATSGTSADTQYF.

This clonotype was observed at least ten times. The chain combines TRBV2 with TRBJ2-5; the match to TRBD2 covers 7 bases. The CDR3 length is 11 residues. J gave up 4 bases and V 8 bases, and 1 base lay outside the gene matches. Germline values: CDR1 SNHLY, CDR2 FYNNEI. The CDR3 region is CASSGGETQYF. The CDR3 DNA reads TGTGCCAGCTCGGGAGGAGAGACCCAGTACTTC.

This clonotype was detected a few times. The V call is TRBV6-1, the J call TRBJ2-2; TRBD1 aligns across 7 bases. The germline V gene encodes CDR1 MNHNS and CDR2 SASEGT. Trimming at V came to 8 bases and at J to 5 bases, leaving 11 bases not matched to a gene. This CDR3 has 15 amino acids. Written as DNA, the CDR3 is TGTGCCAGCCGGACGATACAGGGGTTGACCGGGGAGCTGTTTTTT. Translation gives CASRTIQGLTGELFF.

In its sample, this clonotype was seen a few times. The chain joins TRBV7-2 to TRBJ1-5, with D hard to call. In germline, CDR1 is SGHTA, CDR2 FQGNSA. This CDR3 is 15 amino acids long. V was trimmed by 1 base and J by 2 bases, leaving 9 bases between them. CDR3 DNA: TGTGCCAGCAGCTTAGGGGGTCAGGGCAATCAGCCCCAGCATTTT. Translation: CASSLGGQGNQPQHF.

The table lists this clonotype with a few counts. V gene TRBV19 combines with J gene TRBJ2-3, with 10 positions matching TRBD2. CDR3 size: 16 residues. The trim removed 6 bases at V and 1 base at J, leaving 7 bases unmatched. Germline V CDR1 and CDR2: LNHDA, SQIVND (reference sequence). The DNA for the CDR3 is TGTGCCAGTAGGAAAACGGGGACTAGCGGCACAGATACGCAGTATTTT. Translation: CASRKTGTSGTDTQYF.

This clonotype was seen only a few times. V and J are TRBV27 and TRBJ2-7; D may be TRBD2 (5 bases). Trimming took off 3 bases at V and 2 bases at J, with 11 bases between the two ends. CDR3 length: 14 amino acids. Germline CDR1 reads MNHEY; CDR2 reads SMNVEV (reference sequence). DNA of the CDR3: TGTGCCAGCAGTTTGGGAGCGGAGACCTACGAGCAGTACTTC. Residues: CASSLGAETYEQYF.

Turning to this clonotype: A much more abundant neighbour one base away suggests this may be a read error. The chain carries TRBV11-2 and TRBJ2-1; 7 bases fit TRBD2. Germline trimming cut 4 bases from V and 0 bases from J; bases unmatched to any gene: 6. This CDR3 spans 16 amino acids. Per germline, CDR1 SGHAT and CDR2 FQNNGV. This CDR3 is CASSSGRGSSYNEQFF. CDR3 coding DNA: TGTGCCAGCAGCTCAGGACGCGGGAGCTCCTACAATGAGCAGTTCTTC.

This clonotype has ten or more counts. V gene TRBV24-1 combines with J gene TRBJ2-1, with 12 bases lining up with TRBD2. Germline V lookup: CDR1 KGHDR, CDR2 SFDVKD. CDR3 size: 16 residues. With 4 bases clipped from V and 3 bases from J, the junction kept 3 bases outside the gene matches. The CDR3 here is CATSDPSGRDYNEQFF. DNA for the CDR3: TGTGCCACCAGTGACCCTAGCGGGAGGGACTACAATGAGCAGTTCTTC.

In its sample, this clonotype was seen a few times. The chain uses TRBV7-2 and TRBJ2-4; the D gene could be TRBD1 or TRBD2 (5 bases each). V lost 1 base and J lost 7, with 11 bases in between. The CDR3 sequence is 14 residues long. Germline CDR1 is SGHTA and CDR2 is FQGNSA. CDR3 residues: CASSLDGGRNIQYF. The CDR3 DNA sequence: TGTGCCAGCAGCTTAGATGGGGGTAGGAACATTCAGTACTTC.